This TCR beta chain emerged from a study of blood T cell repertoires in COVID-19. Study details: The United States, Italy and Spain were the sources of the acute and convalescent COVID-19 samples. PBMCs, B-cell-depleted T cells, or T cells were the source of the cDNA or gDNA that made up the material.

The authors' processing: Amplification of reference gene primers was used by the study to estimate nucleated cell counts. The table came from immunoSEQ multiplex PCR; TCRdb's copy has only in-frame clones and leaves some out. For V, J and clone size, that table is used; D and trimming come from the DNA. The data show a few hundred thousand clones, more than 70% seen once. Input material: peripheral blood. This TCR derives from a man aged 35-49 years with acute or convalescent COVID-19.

The CDR3 region is CASSPTTRGRPDTQYF. In DNA form, the CDR3 reads TGTGCCAGCAGTCCTACGACTAGGGGCCGGCCAGATACGCAGTATTTT. This rearrangement joins TRBV27 to TRBJ2-3; tentative D call: TRBD2 (6 bases). V was pared by 5 bases and J by 4 bases, with 19 bases between. This CDR3 has 16 residues. Germline V gene data show CDR1 as MNHEY and CDR2 as SMNVEV (reference sequence).